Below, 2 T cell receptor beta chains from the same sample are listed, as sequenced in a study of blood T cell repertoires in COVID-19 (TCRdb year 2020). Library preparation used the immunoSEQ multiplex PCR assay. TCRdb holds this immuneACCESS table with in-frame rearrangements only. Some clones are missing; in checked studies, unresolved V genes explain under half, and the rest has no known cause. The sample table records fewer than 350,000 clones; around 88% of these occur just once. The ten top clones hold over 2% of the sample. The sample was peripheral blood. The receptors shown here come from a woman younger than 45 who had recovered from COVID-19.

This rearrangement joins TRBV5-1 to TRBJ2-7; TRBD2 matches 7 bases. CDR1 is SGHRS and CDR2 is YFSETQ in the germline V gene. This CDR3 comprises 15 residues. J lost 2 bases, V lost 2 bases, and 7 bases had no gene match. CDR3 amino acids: CASSFTGGLAYEQYF. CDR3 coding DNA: TGCGCCAGCAGCTTCACCGGGGGGTTAGCCTACGAGCAGTACTTC.

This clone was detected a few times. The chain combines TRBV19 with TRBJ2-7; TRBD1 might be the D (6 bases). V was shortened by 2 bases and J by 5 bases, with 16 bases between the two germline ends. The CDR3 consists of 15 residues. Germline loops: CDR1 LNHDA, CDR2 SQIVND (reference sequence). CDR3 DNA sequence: TGTGCCAGTAGTATAAAGGTGGATGGGGGCCACGAGCAGTACTTC. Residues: CASSIKVDGGHEQYF. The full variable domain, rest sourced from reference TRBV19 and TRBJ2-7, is DGGITQSPKYLFRKEGQNVTLSCEQNLNHDAMYWYRQDPGQGLRLIYYSQIVNDFQKGDIAEGYSVSREKKESFPLTVTSAQKNPTAFYLCASSIKVDGGHEQYFGPGTRLTVT.